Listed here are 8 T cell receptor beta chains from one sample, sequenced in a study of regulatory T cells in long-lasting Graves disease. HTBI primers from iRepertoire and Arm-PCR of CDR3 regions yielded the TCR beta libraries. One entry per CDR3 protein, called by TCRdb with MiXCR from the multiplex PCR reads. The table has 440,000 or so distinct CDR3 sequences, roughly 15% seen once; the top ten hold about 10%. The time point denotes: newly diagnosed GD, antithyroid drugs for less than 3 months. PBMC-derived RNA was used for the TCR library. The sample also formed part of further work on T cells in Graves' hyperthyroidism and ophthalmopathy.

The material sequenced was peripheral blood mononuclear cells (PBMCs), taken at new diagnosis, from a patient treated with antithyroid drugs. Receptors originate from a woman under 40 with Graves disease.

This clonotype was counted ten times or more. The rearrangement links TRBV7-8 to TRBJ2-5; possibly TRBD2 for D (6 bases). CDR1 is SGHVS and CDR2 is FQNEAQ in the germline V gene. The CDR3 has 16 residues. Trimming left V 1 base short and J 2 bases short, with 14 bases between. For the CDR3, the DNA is TGTGCCAGCAGCTTAGGGGTGGGACTGGTGCAAGAGACCCAGTACTTC. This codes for CASSLGVGLVQETQYF.

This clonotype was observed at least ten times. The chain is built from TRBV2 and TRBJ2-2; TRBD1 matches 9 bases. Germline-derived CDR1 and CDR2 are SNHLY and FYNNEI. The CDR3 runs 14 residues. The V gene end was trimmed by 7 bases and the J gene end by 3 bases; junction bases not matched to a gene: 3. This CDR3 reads CASTQGAYTGELFF. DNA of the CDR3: TGTGCCAGCACACAGGGGGCGTACACCGGGGAGCTGTTTTTT.

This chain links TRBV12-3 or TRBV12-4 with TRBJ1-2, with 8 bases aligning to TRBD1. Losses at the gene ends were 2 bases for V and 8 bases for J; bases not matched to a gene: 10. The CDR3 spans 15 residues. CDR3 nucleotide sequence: TGTGCCAGCAGTTTATCGGTCGGACAGGGTTCCGGCTACACCTTC. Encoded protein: CASSLSVGQGSGYTF.

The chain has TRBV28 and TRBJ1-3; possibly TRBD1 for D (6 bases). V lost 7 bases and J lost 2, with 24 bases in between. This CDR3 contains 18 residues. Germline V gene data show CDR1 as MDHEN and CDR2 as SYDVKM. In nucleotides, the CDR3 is TGTGCCAGCAAGGGGTTTGAGACAGGTTTTTTCCCTGGAAACACCATATATTTT. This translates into CASKGFETGFFPGNTIYF.

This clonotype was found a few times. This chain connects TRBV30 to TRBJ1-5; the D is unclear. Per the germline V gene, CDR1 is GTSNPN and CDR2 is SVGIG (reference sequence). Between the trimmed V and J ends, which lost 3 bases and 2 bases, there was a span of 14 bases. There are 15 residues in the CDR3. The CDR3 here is CAWSRTPSGNQPQHF. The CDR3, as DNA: TGTGCCTGGAGCCGGACCCCCAGCGGCAATCAGCCCCAGCATTTT.

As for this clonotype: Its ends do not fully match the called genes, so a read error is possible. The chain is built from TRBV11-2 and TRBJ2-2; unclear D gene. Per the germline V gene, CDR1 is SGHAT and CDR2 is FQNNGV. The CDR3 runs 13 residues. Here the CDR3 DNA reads TGCGCCAGCAGCCCGATGGGGTCCCGGGAGCTGTTTTTT. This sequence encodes CASSPMGSRELFF. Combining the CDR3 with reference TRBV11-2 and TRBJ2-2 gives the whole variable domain EAGVAQSPRYKIIEKRQSVAFWCNPISGHATLYWYQQILGQGPKLLIQFQNNGVVDDSQLPKDRFSAERLKGVDSTLKIQPAKLEDSAVYLCASSPMGSRELFFGEGSRLTVL.

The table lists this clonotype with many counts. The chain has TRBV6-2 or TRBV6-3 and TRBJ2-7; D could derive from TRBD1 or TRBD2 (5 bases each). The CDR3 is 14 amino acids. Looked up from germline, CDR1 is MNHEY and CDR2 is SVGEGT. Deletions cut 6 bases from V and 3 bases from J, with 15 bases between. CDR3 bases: TGTGCCAGCAGGGACTTGGGGGAACTCTACGAGCAGTACTTC. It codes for CASRDLGELYEQYF.

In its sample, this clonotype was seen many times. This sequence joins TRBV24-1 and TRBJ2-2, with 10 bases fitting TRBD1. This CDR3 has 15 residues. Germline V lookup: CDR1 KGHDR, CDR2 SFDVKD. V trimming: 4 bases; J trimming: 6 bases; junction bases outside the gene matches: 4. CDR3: CATSDPGQGPGELFF. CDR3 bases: TGTGCCACCAGTGACCCGGGACAGGGGCCCGGGGAGCTGTTTTTT.